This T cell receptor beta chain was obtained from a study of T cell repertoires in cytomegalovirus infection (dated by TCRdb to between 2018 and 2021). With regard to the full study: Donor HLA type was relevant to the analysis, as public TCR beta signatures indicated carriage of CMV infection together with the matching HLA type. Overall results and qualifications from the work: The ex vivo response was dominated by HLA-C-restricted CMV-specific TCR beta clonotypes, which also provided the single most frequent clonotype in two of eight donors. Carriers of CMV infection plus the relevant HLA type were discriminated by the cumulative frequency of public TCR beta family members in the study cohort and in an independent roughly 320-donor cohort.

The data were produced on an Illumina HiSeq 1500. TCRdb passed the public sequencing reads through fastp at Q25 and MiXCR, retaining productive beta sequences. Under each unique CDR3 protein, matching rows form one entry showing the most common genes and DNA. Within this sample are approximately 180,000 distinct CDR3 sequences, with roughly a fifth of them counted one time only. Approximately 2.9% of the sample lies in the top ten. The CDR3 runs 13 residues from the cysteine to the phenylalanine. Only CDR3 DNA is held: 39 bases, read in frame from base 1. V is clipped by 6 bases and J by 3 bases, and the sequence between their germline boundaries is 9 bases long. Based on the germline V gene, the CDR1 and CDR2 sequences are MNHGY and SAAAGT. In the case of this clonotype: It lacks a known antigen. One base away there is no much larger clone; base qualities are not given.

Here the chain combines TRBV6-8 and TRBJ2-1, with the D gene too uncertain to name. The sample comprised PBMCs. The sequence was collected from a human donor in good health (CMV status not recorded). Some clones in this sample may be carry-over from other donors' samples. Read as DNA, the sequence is TGTGCCAGCAGGCCCCGCATCTACAATGAGCAGTTCTTC. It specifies CASRPRIYNEQFF.